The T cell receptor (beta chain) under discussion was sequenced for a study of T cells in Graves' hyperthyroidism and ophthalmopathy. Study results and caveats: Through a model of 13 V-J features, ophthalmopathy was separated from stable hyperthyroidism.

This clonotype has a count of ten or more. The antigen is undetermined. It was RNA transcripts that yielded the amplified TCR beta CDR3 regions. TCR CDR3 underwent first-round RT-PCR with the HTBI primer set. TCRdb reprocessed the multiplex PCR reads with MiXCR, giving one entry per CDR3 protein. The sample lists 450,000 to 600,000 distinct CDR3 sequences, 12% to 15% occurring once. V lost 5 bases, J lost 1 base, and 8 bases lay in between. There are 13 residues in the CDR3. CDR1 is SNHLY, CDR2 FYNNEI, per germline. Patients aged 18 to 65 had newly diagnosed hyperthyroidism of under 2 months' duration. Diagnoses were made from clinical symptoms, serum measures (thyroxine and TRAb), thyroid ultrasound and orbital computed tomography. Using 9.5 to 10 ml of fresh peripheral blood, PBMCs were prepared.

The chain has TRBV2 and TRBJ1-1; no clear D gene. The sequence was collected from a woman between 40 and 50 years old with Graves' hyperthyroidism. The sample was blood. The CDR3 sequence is CASSKWQNTEAFF. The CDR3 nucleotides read TGTGCCAGCAGTAAGTGGCAGAACACTGAAGCTTTCTTT.